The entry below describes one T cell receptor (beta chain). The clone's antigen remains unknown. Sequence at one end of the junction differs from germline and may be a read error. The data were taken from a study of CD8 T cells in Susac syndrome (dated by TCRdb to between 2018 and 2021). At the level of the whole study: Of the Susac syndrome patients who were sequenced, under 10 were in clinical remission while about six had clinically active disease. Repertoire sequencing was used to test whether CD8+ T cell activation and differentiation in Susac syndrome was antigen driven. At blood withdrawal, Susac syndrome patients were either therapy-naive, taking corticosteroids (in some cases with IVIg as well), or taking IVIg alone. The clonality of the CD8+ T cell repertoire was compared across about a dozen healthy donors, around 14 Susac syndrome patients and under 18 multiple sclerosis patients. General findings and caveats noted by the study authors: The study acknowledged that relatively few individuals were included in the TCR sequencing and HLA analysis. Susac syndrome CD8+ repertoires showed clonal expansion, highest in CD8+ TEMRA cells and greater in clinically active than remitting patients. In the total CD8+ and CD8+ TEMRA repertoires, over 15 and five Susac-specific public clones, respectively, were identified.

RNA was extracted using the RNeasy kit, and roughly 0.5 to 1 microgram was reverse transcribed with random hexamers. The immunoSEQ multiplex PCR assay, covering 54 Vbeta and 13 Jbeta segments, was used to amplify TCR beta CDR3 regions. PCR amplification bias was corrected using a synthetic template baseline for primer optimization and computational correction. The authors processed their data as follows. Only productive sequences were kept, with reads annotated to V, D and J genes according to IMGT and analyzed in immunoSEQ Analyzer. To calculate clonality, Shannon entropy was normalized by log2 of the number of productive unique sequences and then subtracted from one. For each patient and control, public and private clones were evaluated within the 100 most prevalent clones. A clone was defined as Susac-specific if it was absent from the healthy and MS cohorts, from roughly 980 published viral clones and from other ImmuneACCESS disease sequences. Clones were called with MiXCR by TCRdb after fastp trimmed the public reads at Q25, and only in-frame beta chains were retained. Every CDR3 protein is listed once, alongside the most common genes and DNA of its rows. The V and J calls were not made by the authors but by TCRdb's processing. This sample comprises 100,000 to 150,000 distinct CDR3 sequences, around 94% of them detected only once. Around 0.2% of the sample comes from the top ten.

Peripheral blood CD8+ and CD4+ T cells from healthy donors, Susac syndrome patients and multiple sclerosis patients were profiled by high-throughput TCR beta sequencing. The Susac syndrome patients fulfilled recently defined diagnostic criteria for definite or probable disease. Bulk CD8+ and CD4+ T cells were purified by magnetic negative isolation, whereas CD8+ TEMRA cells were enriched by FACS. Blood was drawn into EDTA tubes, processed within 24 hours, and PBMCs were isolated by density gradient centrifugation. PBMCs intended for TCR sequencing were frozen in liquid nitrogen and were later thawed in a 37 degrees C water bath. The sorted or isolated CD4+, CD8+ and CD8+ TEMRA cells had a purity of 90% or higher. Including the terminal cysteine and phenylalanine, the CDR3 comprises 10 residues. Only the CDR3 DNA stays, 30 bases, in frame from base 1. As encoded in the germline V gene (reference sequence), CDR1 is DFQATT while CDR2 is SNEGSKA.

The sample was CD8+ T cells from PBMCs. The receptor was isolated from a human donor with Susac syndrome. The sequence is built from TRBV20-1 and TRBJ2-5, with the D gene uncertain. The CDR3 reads CSASQRFTDF. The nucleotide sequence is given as TGCAGTGCTTCGCAACGGTTTACGGACTTC.